What follows are 31 T cell receptor beta chains derived from one specimen sequenced in a study of blood T cell repertoires in COVID-19. TCRdb's copy holds only in-frame clones and misses some; the assay was immunoSEQ multiplex PCR. The sample has a few hundred thousand clones, approximately 89% seen once. Sequenced: peripheral blood. Receptor source: a woman in her fifties or sixties with acute or convalescent COVID-19.

The chain has TRBV27 and TRBJ2-1; D perhaps matches TRBD1 (5 bases). The CDR3 totals 13 residues. Per germline, CDR1 MNHEY and CDR2 SMNVEV (reference sequence). V was shortened by 6 bases and J by 9 bases, with 15 bases between the two germline ends. This chain's CDR3 is CASRSRAAGEQFF. CDR3 DNA sequence: TGTGCCAGCAGAAGCAGGGCGGCAGGTGAGCAGTTCTTC.

The chain links TRBV10-3 to TRBJ2-1, with a tentative D call TRBD2 (6 bases). V was trimmed by 10 bases and J by 1 base, leaving 14 bases between them. Germline CDR1 ENHRY, CDR2 SYGVKD. This CDR3 is 14 amino acids long. The CDR3 DNA reads as TGTGCCACGCAAGGGGCGGGATCCTACAATGAGCAGTTCTTC. This encodes CATQGAGSYNEQFF.

This clone has a handful of counts. The chain links TRBV3-1 (or the pseudogene TRBV3-2) to TRBJ2-7; 10 bases line up with TRBD1. J lost 6 bases, V lost 1 base, and 6 bases had no gene match. The CDR3 runs 15 residues. CDR1 is LGHDT and CDR2 is YNNKEL in the germline V gene (reference sequence). The DNA for the CDR3 is TGTGCCAGCAGCCAAGCAGGGGACAGGGGTAGCGAGCAGTACTTC. Its protein is CASSQAGDRGSEQYF.

This chain joins TRBV28 and TRBJ2-7; weak D call: TRBD1 (6 bases). V gave up 5 bases and J gave up 1 base, with 12 bases separating them. Germline assignment: CDR1 MDHEN and CDR2 SYDVKM. CDR3 length: 14 amino acids. CDR3 sequence: CASSSGQLSYEQYF. The CDR3 DNA sequence: TGTGCCAGCAGTAGCGGACAGTTATCCTACGAGCAGTACTTC.

The chain uses TRBV7-8 and TRBJ1-2; 8 nucleotides agree with TRBD1. The CDR3 consists of 15 residues. V shed 4 bases, J shed 4 bases, and the junction held 8 bases outside the gene matches. Per the germline V gene, CDR1 is SGHVS and CDR2 is FQNEAQ. The CDR3, as DNA: TGTGCCAGCAGCTCCCGGACAGGGCTTTCCTATGGCTACACCTTC. Amino acids: CASSSRTGLSYGYTF.

The chain recombines TRBV27 with TRBJ1-5, with 7 bases that match TRBD1. V was clipped by 3 bases and J by 4 bases; unmatched bases: 3. Germline CDR1 and CDR2: MNHEY and SMNVEV (reference sequence). The CDR3 length is 14 residues. This chain's CDR3 is CASSFDRENQPQHF. In DNA form, the CDR3 reads TGTGCCAGCAGTTTCGACAGGGAGAATCAGCCCCAGCATTTT.

The V call is TRBV5-1, the J call TRBJ1-1; 8 positions match TRBD1. CDR3 length equals 18 residues. The V gene's germline CDR1 is SGHRS and CDR2 YFSETQ. J was trimmed by 1 base and V by 0 bases; bases with no gene match: 11. This chain's CDR3 is CASSLARQGAASNTEAFF. The CDR3, as DNA: TGCGCCAGCAGCTTGGCCCGGCAGGGGGCGGCTTCGAACACTGAAGCTTTCTTT.

This clone was seen once. The chain combines TRBV6-5 with TRBJ2-7, with 9 bases matching TRBD1. The germline V gene encodes CDR1 MNHEY and CDR2 SVGAGI. The CDR3 covers 13 residues. Trimming cost V 11 bases and J 3 bases; bases outside gene matches: 8. CDR3 sequence: CAGGGQGNYEQYF. The CDR3 coding sequence is TGTGCCGGGGGGGGACAGGGAAACTACGAGCAGTACTTC.

V is TRBV4-2 and J is TRBJ1-3, with D maybe TRBD1 (6 bases). V was shortened by 2 bases and J by 7 bases, with 9 bases between the two germline ends. The CDR3 sequence is 13 residues long. The V gene's germline CDR1 is LGHNA and CDR2 YNFKEQ. CDR3 sequence (DNA): TGTGCCAGCAGCCAATACAGGGATAACACCATATATTTT. It yields the protein CASSQYRDNTIYF.

The genes are TRBV30 and TRBJ2-7, with TRBD2 matching 9 bases. Per germline, CDR1 GTSNPN and CDR2 SVGIG (reference sequence). This CDR3 has 14 amino acids. Trimming took 4 bases from V and 0 from J; bases not matched to a gene: 4. CDR3 DNA sequence: TGTGCCTGGATTCCTAGCGGGAACTCCTACGAGCAGTACTTC. It is translated as CAWIPSGNSYEQYF.

This clone was found a few times. CDR3 DNA: TGTGCCATCAGTGAATCGGTGGGCGGGAATGGCGGCTACACCTTC. Amino acid sequence: CAISESVGGNGGYTF. J is TRBJ1-2 and V is TRBV10-3; D call uncertain. The CDR3 has 15 amino acids. V was trimmed by 3 bases and J by 8 bases, leaving 19 bases between them. CDR1 and CDR2 from the germline V gene are ENHRY and SYGVKD.

The rearrangement joins TRBV7-8 to TRBJ1-2; D unclear. Germline lookup yields CDR1 SGHVS and CDR2 FQNEAQ. Trimming left V 6 bases short and J 4 bases short, with 18 bases between. The CDR3 contains 15 residues. CDR3 sequence reads: CASRSLPTNTYGYTF. CDR3 coding DNA: TGTGCCAGCAGAAGTTTGCCCACTAACACCTATGGCTACACCTTC. Full variable domain (rest looked up from reference TRBV7-8 and TRBJ1-2): GAGVSQSPRYKVAKRGQDVALRCDPISGHVSLFWYQQALGQGPEFLTYFQNEAQLDKSGLPSDRFFAERPEGSVSTLKIQRTQQEDSAVYLCASRSLPTNTYGYTFGSGTRLTVV.

This sequence joins TRBV6-5 and TRBJ2-5; 11 positions match TRBD2. There are 15 residues in the CDR3. Germline values: CDR1 MNHEY, CDR2 SVGAGI. The V gene end was trimmed by 9 bases and the J gene end by 5 bases; junction bases not matched to a gene: 11. CDR3: CASQVLAGVFETQYF. The CDR3 nucleotides read TGTGCCAGTCAAGTACTAGCGGGAGTGTTTGAGACCCAGTACTTC.

J is TRBJ2-7 and V is TRBV7-3; 9 positions agree with TRBD2. From germline, CDR1 is SGHTA and CDR2 FQGTGA. V was pared by 6 bases and J by 6 bases, with 12 bases of the junction left unmatched. The CDR3 sequence is 15 residues long. The CDR3: CASSLAGGAGGEQYF. CDR3 sequence (DNA): TGTGCCAGCAGTCTGGCGGGGGGGGCGGGCGGCGAGCAGTACTTC.

CDR3 sequence: CASSHPGQGASKQFF. DNA for the CDR3: TGTGCCAGCAGCCACCCCGGACAGGGGGCTTCTAAGCAGTTCTTC. The rearrangement joins TRBV5-5 to TRBJ2-1; 11 positions agree with TRBD1. The length of the CDR3 is 15 residues. V was clipped by 4 bases and J by 11 bases; unmatched bases: 11. Germline V gives CDR1 SGHKS, CDR2 YYEKEE (reference sequence).

This clone was seen just once. The chain joins TRBV7-6 to TRBJ2-3; TRBD1 might be the D (6 bases). The V gene lost 3 bases and the J gene lost 4 bases, with 11 bases spanning the gap. This CDR3 has 14 residues. Germline V gives CDR1 SGHVS, CDR2 FNYEAQ. The CDR3 protein is CASSFDQGPDTQYF. The CDR3 DNA reads TGTGCCAGCAGCTTTGATCAGGGGCCAGATACGCAGTATTTT.

This clone was counted between two and nine times. This chain joins TRBV29-1 and TRBJ2-5; 8 bases match TRBD1. V dropped 6 bases and J dropped 4; count of bases not matched to a gene: 4. The CDR3 has 12 amino acids. Germline values: CDR1 SQVTM, CDR2 ANQGSEA. DNA for the CDR3: TGCAGCGTAAGACAGGGGACAGAGACCCAGTACTTC. Translating it yields CSVRQGTETQYF.

This clone was recorded once. The chain links TRBV27 to TRBJ1-6, with a possible D match to TRBD1 (5 bases). The CDR3 has 15 residues. Germline V lookup: CDR1 MNHEY, CDR2 SMNVEV (reference sequence). The V and J ends lost 8 bases and 11 bases respectively, with 22 bases between them. The CDR3 region is CASAYLRGAGTPLHF. CDR3 DNA sequence: TGTGCCAGCGCATACCTCCGAGGGGCGGGGACACCCCTCCACTTT.

This rearrangement joins TRBV24-1 to TRBJ2-2, with 9 bases identical to TRBD2. Losses at the gene ends were 2 bases for V and 6 bases for J; bases not matched to a gene: 12. CDR3 size: 18 residues. The germline V gene encodes CDR1 KGHDR and CDR2 SFDVKD. CDR3 sequence reads: CATSDYPSVLAGSGELFF. For the CDR3, the DNA is TGTGCCACCAGTGATTACCCTTCCGTGCTAGCGGGATCCGGGGAGCTGTTTTTT.

The rearrangement uses TRBV28 and TRBJ1-3; D perhaps matches TRBD1 (5 bases). The V gene's germline CDR1 is MDHEN and CDR2 SYDVKM. V shed 5 bases and J shed 0 bases, with 8 bases lying between them. The CDR3 consists of 14 residues. CDR3 residues: CASSAGYSGNTIYF. CDR3 nucleotide sequence: TGTGCCAGCAGTGCAGGGTACTCTGGAAACACCATATATTTT.

V gene TRBV5-1 combines with J gene TRBJ1-2; D perhaps matches TRBD1 (5 bases). The CDR3 is made up of 14 amino acids. Trimming took 2 bases from V and 2 from J, leaving 10 bases between them. Germline V gene lookup returns CDR1 SGHRS and CDR2 YFSETQ. This CDR3 is CASSLEGVNYGYTF. The CDR3, as DNA: TGCGCCAGCAGCTTAGAAGGGGTGAACTATGGCTACACCTTC.

The rearrangement uses TRBV6-2 or TRBV6-3 and TRBJ1-2; no clear D gene. Germline CDR1 MNHEY, CDR2 SVGEGT. The V end lost 0 bases, the J end lost 4 bases, and 12 bases lay between the germline ends. This CDR3 contains 15 residues. CDR3 protein: CASSYSRAEVYGYTF. The CDR3 region has the DNA TGTGCCAGCAGTTACTCGAGGGCAGAAGTCTATGGCTACACCTTC.

This chain connects TRBV7-3 to TRBJ1-1; the D gene is possibly TRBD1 (5 bases). CDR3 size: 19 residues. Trimming stripped 2 bases from V and 1 base from J, with 23 bases between. Germline loops: CDR1 SGHTA, CDR2 FQGTGA. In nucleotides, the CDR3 is TGTGCCAGCAGCTTATTCTCGACCTCACTATCCGGGGGGAACACTGAAGCTTTCTTT. The encoded protein is CASSLFSTSLSGGNTEAFF. The variable domain in full, with the rest retrieved from reference TRBV7-3 and TRBJ1-1, is GAGVSQTPSNKVTEKGKYVELRCDPISGHTALYWYRQSLGQGPEFLIYFQGTGAADDSGLPNDRFFAVRPEGSVSTLKIQRTERGDSAVYLCASSLFSTSLSGGNTEAFFGQGTRLTVV.

This sequence joins TRBV7-3 and TRBJ2-1; tentative D call: TRBD1 (5 bases). V lost 5 bases to trimming and J lost 6 bases, with 11 bases between them. In germline, CDR1 is SGHTA, CDR2 FQGTGA. The CDR3 extends over 13 amino acids. The CDR3 DNA reads TGTGCCAGCAGCGTAGACAGACTCAATGAGCAGTTCTTC. It encodes CASSVDRLNEQFF.

On this clone itself: The sample contains more than one DNA sequence encoding this CDR3. The chain recombines TRBV19 with TRBJ1-1, with 8 nucleotides matching TRBD1. Trimming took 9 bases from V and 1 from J; bases not matched to a gene: 10. The CDR3 is made up of 15 amino acids. CDR1 and CDR2 from the germline V gene are LNHDA and SQIVND (reference sequence). The CDR3 here is CASRRDRGKNTEAFF. The CDR3 nucleotides read TGTGCCAGCCGAAGAGACAGGGGAAAGAACACTGAAGCTTTCTTT.

The J gene is TRBJ2-4, the V gene TRBV10-1; 7 positions match TRBD1. The germline CDR1 and CDR2 sequences are WNHNN and SYGVQD (reference sequence). This CDR3 region has 15 residues. The V and J ends lost 4 bases and 7 bases, in that order; junction bases with no gene match: 10. The CDR3 DNA is TGCGCCAGCAGTGTAACAGGGGTTATGGGTAACATTCAGTACTTC. This gives the protein CASSVTGVMGNIQYF.

This chain joins TRBV19 and TRBJ2-2; D not resolved. This CDR3 has 14 residues. The germline V gene has CDR1 LNHDA and CDR2 SQIVND (reference sequence). Trimming left V 10 bases short and J 3 bases short, with 15 bases between. The CDR3 nucleotides read TGTGCCACCTACGACTGGCCGGACACCGGGGAGCTGTTTTTT. Translating gives CATYDWPDTGELFF.

The chain employs TRBV9 and TRBJ2-3; D remains ambiguous. Per germline, CDR1 SGDLS and CDR2 YYNGEE. Trimming took 4 bases from V and 9 from J, leaving 21 bases between them. This CDR3 spans 15 amino acids. CDR3 loop: CASSPRPENRVTQYF. The CDR3 DNA reads as TGTGCCAGCAGCCCCCGTCCTGAGAACCGAGTAACGCAGTATTTT.

J is TRBJ2-1 and V is TRBV7-3; 8 bases fit TRBD2. After removal of 0 bases from V and 8 bases from J, the junction contained 6 bases not matched to a gene. Germline V CDR1 and CDR2: SGHTA, FQGTGA. CDR3 length: 15 amino acids. In nucleotides, the CDR3 is TGTGCCAGCAGCTTAACTAGCGGGGCCCAGGATGAGCAGTTCTTC. Translation: CASSLTSGAQDEQFF.

This clone was detected once. The DNA of the CDR3 is TGTGCCAGCAGCCCGCCACCGCCGGGGGGTGGCTACGAGCAGTACTTC. Protein sequence: CASSPPPPGGGYEQYF. This rearrangement joins TRBV5-4 to TRBJ2-7; TRBD2 aligns across 7 bases. V was clipped by 4 bases and J by 3 bases; unmatched bases: 13. This CDR3 region has 16 residues. The germline gives CDR1 SGHNT, CDR2 YYREEE (reference sequence).

The CDR3 loop is CASSIRLAGYDNEQFF. In DNA, the CDR3 is TGTGCCAGTAGTATTCGCCTAGCGGGTTACGACAATGAGCAGTTCTTC. The rearrangement uses TRBV19 and TRBJ2-1; 8 nucleotides agree with TRBD2. Looked up from germline, CDR1 is LNHDA and CDR2 is SQIVND (reference sequence). The CDR3 loop spans 16 amino acids. After removal of 3 bases from V and 5 bases from J, the junction contained 9 bases not matched to a gene. Based on the CDR3 plus reference TRBV19 and TRBJ2-1, the full variable domain is DGGITQSPKYLFRKEGQNVTLSCEQNLNHDAMYWYRQDPGQGLRLIYYSQIVNDFQKGDIAEGYSVSREKKESFPLTVTSAQKNPTAFYLCASSIRLAGYDNEQFFGPGTRLTVL.